The clone carrying this TCR beta chain was observed a few times. Antigen unknown. Trimming removed 2 bases from V and 4 bases from J, with 7 bases in between. Germline V gene data show CDR1 as SEHNR and CDR2 as FQNEAQ (reference sequence). The CDR3 sequence is 13 residues long. The sample is drawn from a study of T cells in localized non-small cell lung cancer. Study observations and caveats: Longer overall survival associated with higher blood T cell density; shorter survival with higher adjacent-lung clonality. Uninvolved adjacent lung had higher T cell clonality than tumor and all other tissues. Appearances in adjacent lung were noted for a median 57 of the top 100 tumor clones. Heterogeneity remains possible, as sequencing covered one tumor region only.

Profiling relied on immunoSEQ multiplex PCR, and the TCRdb table lists in-frame clones only, not all of them. The sample yields about 19,000 clones, roughly four fifths seen once. The origin of this receptor is a man aged 40-75 years with stage I lung adenocarcinoma. The rearrangement links TRBV7-9 to TRBJ2-3, with D unclear. The source was peripheral blood, collected before any cancer treatment. The CDR3 loop reads CASSLSYSDTQYF. The CDR3 DNA reads TGTGCCAGCAGCTTATCGTACTCAGATACGCAGTATTTT.